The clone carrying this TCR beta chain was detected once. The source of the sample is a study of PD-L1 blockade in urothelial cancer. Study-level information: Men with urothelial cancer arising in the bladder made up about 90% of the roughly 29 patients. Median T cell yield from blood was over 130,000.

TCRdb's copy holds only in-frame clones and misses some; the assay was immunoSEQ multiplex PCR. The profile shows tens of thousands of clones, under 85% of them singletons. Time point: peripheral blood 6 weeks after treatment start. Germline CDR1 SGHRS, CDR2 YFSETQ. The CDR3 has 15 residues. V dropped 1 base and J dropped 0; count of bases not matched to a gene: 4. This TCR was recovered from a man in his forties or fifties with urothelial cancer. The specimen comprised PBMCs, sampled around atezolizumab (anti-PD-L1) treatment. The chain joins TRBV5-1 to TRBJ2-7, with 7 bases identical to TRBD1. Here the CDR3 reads CASSLTGTDSYEQYF. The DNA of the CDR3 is TGCGCCAGCAGCTTGACGGGGACAGACTCCTACGAGCAGTACTTC.